This is a list of T cell receptor beta chains from one sample in a study of T cell repertoires in cytomegalovirus infection. TCRdb reprocessed the reads with MiXCR, giving one entry per CDR3 protein. The sample records roughly 760,000 distinct CDR3 sequences, 35% being singletons. Input material: PBMCs. These TCRs come from a human donor in good health (CMV status not recorded). Some clones in this sample may be carry-over from other donors' samples. The CDR3 runs from the conserved cysteine through the conserved F or W. The D gene is left open where the match is weak. Clone size is stated in some rows and not others, as once, few, many or a class when expanded.

>TRBD2|TRBV14|TRBJ2-2|few
TGTGCCAGCAGCCATCGACTAGCGGGAAACACCGGGGAGCTGTTTTTT
CASSHRLAGNTGELFF
>TRBD1|TRBV6-1|TRBJ1-5|many
TGTGCCAGCAGTCGACAGGGTGTAAGCAATCAGCCCCAGCATTTT
CASSRQGVSNQPQHF
>TRBD1|TRBV7-3|TRBJ1-4|.
TGTGCCAGCAGCCCAAATACGTTATCGGCCGGGACAGAGTTTAATGAAAAACTGTTTTTT
CASSPNTLSAGTEFNEKLFF
>.|TRBV27|TRBJ2-1|.
TGTGTCTCCAGCAATCTTGTAAACACTTACAATGAGCAGTTCTTC
CVSSNLVNTYNEQFF
>TRBD1|TRBV12-3/TRBV12-4|TRBJ1-1|few
TGTGCCAGCAGTCCCCGGGGACAGGGGCTGAACACTGAAGCTTTCTTT
CASSPRGQGLNTEAFF
>.|TRBV6-5|TRBJ2-7|.
TGTGCCAGCAAAACAGGGCTACTAGTAAACGAGCAGTACTTC
CASKTGLLVNEQYF
>.|TRBV5-4|TRBJ2-2|.
TGTGCCAGCAGCTTCCCGGGAGTGGGTGACGGGGAGCTGTTTTTT
CASSFPGVGDGELFF
>TRBD2|TRBV2|TRBJ2-7|.
TGTGCCAGCAACCCTACTAGCGGGGGGCCCTCCGAGCAGTACTTC
CASNPTSGGPSEQYF
>.|TRBV20-1|TRBJ2-7|.
TGCAGTGCCGTACCTAGGTACGAGCAGTACTTC
CSAVPRYEQYF
>.|TRBV5-3|TRBJ2-2|once
TGTGCCAGCCACACCCCCTCCCCCCATTCCACCGGGGAGCTGTTTTTT
CASHTPSPHSTGELFF
>.|TRBV15|TRBJ1-5|.
TGTGCCACCAGCAGAGATAATCGGCCCCAGCATTTT
CATSRDNRPQHF
>.|TRBV29-1|TRBJ2-2|.
TGCAGCGTTGAACCGCAAAGGGGCACCGGGGAGCTGTTTTTT
CSVEPQRGTGELFF
>.|TRBV7-8|TRBJ1-2|.
TGTGCCAGCAGTTCCGCCGGGGGGAGACTCTATGGCTACACCTTC
CASSSAGGRLYGYTF
>TRBD2|TRBV5-1|TRBJ2-1|.
TGCGCCAGCAGCGCGATAGCGGGGAACGCCTACAATGAGCAGTTCTTC
CASSAIAGNAYNEQFF
>TRBD2|TRBV7-2|TRBJ2-3|.
TGTGCCAGCAGCTCCCGAGGACTAGCGGCAGATACGCAGTATTTT
CASSSRGLAADTQYF
>TRBD1|TRBV19|TRBJ1-1|few
TGTGCCAGTAGCCCGAGGGGGGACAGGGAGAAGGCTGAAGCTTTCTTT
CASSPRGDREKAEAFF
>TRBD2|TRBV7-2|TRBJ2-2|many
TGTGCCAGCAGCCCGAGGGGTAGCGGGGGTTCCGGGGAGCTGTTTTTT
CASSPRGSGGSGELFF
>.|TRBV25-1|TRBJ1-1|few
TGTGCCAGCGGACGCATGAACACTGAAGCTTTCTTT
CASGRMNTEAFF
>.|TRBV19|TRBJ1-5|.
TGTGCCAGTAGTATACAAGGTAGGGGTCAGCCCCAGCATTTT
CASSIQGRGQPQHF
>.|TRBV12-3/TRBV12-4|TRBJ2-1|few
TGTGCCAGCAGTTATGTTGATTATGAGCAGTTCTTC
CASSYVDYEQFF
>.|TRBV11-2|TRBJ1-1|.
TGTGCCAGCAGCTTACCGGTAATACAGGGTTTTGGCACTGAAGCTTTCTTT
CASSLPVIQGFGTEAFF
>TRBD1|TRBV7-6|TRBJ1-6|.
TGTGCCAGCAGCTTAGTTGAGGGGGCTAATTCACCCCTCCACTTT
CASSLVEGANSPLHF
>.|TRBV28|TRBJ2-4|few
TGTGCCAGCAGTTTATTTACAGATCTAGCCAAAAACATTCAGTACTTC
CASSLFTDLAKNIQYF
>.|TRBV28|TRBJ1-2|.
TGTGCCAGCAGTTCCGAAACAGGGACGGAAGGCTACACCTTC
CASSSETGTEGYTF
>.|TRBV28|TRBJ1-1|.
TGTGCCAGCAGTATCTTACAGTTGAACACTGAAGCTTTCTTT
CASSILQLNTEAFF
>TRBD1|TRBV6-1|TRBJ1-2|.
TGTGCCAGCAGTGCATTGGACAGGGCCGGTGGCTACACCTTC
CASSALDRAGGYTF
>.|TRBV7-9|TRBJ1-6|.
TGTGCCAGCAGCCGGGACACAAATAATTCACCCCTCCACTTT
CASSRDTNNSPLHF
>.|TRBV11-3|TRBJ2-1|few
TGTGCCAGCAGCTTAGTCCTTGCCAATGAGCAGTTCTTC
CASSLVLANEQFF
>TRBD1|TRBV12-3/TRBV12-4|TRBJ1-2|.
TGTGCCAGCAGCACGGGACAGGAGACTAACTATGGCTACACCTTC
CASSTGQETNYGYTF
>.|TRBV19|TRBJ1-1|.
TGTGCCAGTGGGCCCTTTATGAACACTGAAGCTTTCTTT
CASGPFMNTEAFF
>TRBD1|TRBV10-3|TRBJ1-2|.
TGTGCCATCAGTGACGAGACAGGGGACGATGGCTACACCTTC
CAISDETGDDGYTF
>.|TRBV20-1|TRBJ1-5|once
TGCAGTGCTAGAGATCTTTTGCGTTTTAACGAGGCAGGCAATCAGCCCCAGCATTTT
CSARDLLRFNEAGNQPQHF
>.|TRBV2|TRBJ2-7|few
TGTGCCAGCAGTGAAGAGAGGGCGACAACTAGCTCCTACGAGCAGTACTTC
CASSEERATTSSYEQYF
>TRBD1|TRBV6-6|TRBJ2-5|many
TGTGCCAGCAGTTACTCGAATCAGGGGGCGCCCGGGACCCAGTACTTC
CASSYSNQGAPGTQYF
>.|TRBV14|TRBJ2-5|.
TGTGCCAGCAGCCAGCTTAGGGGAGTCGGAGAGACCCAGTACTTC
CASSQLRGVGETQYF
>TRBD2|TRBV6-5|TRBJ2-2|.
TGTGCCAGCAGCACCAGAAAGGGGAGGGCCGGGGAGCTGTTTTTT
CASSTRKGRAGELFF
>.|TRBV7-6|TRBJ2-1|many
TGTGCCAGCAGCTTAGGGCCACACAATGAGCAGTTCTTC
CASSLGPHNEQFF
>.|TRBV11-3|TRBJ1-1|.
TGTGCCAGCAGCTTAGTGGGACTTTCTGAAGCTTTCTTT
CASSLVGLSEAFF
>.|TRBV6-5|TRBJ2-1|.
TGTGCCAGCAGTTACCAACCATCCAAAGGGTATGAGCAGTTCTTC
CASSYQPSKGYEQFF
>TRBD2|TRBV28|TRBJ2-5|.
TGTGCCAGCAGGGACCGGGGGGTATGGGAGACCCAGTACTTC
CASRDRGVWETQYF
>.|TRBV7-6|TRBJ2-7|many
TGTGCCAGCAGCTCGGGGGAGACCTACGAGCAGTACTTC
CASSSGETYEQYF
>.|TRBV7-6|TRBJ2-3|.
TGTGCCAGCAGCTTAACCCCAGGGGCCGATTATTTT
CASSLTPGADYF
>.|TRBV4-1|TRBJ2-7|once
TGCGCCAGCAGCCAAGATCTTGCAGGGAAATCCTACGAGAAGTACTTC
CASSQDLAGKSYEKYF
>.|TRBV28|TRBJ1-5|.
TGTGCCAGCACAGCAGGGGTTCTCAGCAATCAGCCCCAGCATTTT
CASTAGVLSNQPQHF
>TRBD2|TRBV6-1|TRBJ2-1|.
TGTGCCAGCAGTGACCGAGCGGGAGGGTACAATGAGCAGTTCTTC
CASSDRAGGYNEQFF
>.|TRBV20-1|TRBJ2-3|few
TGCAGTGCGCCTCCAGGAGCAGATACGCAGTATTTT
CSAPPGADTQYF
>.|TRBV2|TRBJ2-2|.
TGTGCCACCACTTGGGACCCTAACACCGGGGAGCTGTTTTTT
CATTWDPNTGELFF
>TRBD1|TRBV10-3|TRBJ1-1|.
TGTGCCATCAGTGAGTCATACAGGGGATCGGCTGAAGCTTTCTTT
CAISESYRGSAEAFF
>TRBD1|TRBV19|TRBJ2-2|.
TGTGCCAGTATCCCCACTTCAACCGGGACAGCGAACACCGGGGAGCTGTTTTTT
CASIPTSTGTANTGELFF
>.|TRBV28|TRBJ2-2|few
TGTGCCAGCAGCCTCTGGGGACGCACCGGGGAGCTGTTTTTT
CASSLWGRTGELFF
>TRBD2|TRBV28|TRBJ2-3|.
TGTGCCAGCATTTTCCCCGGGGAGGGTGAGGATACGCAGTATTTT
CASIFPGEGEDTQYF
>.|TRBV28|TRBJ1-5|.
TGTGCCAGCAGTTTATCGGGTCCTCCCCTTAATCAGCCCCAGCATTTT
CASSLSGPPLNQPQHF
>.|TRBV11-2|TRBJ2-5|.
TGTGCCAGCAGCCCGCCCGGGTTGGGGTGGAGTGAGACCCAGTACTTC
CASSPPGLGWSETQYF
>TRBD2|TRBV19|TRBJ2-1|.
TGTGCCAGTAGTATCGCAGCGGGAGGGCCCTATGAGCAGTTCTTC
CASSIAAGGPYEQFF
>.|TRBV5-5|TRBJ2-4|.
TGTGCCAGCAGCTTGGTCCCCGGGGGCAAAAACATTCAGTACTTC
CASSLVPGGKNIQYF
>.|TRBV6-1|TRBJ2-7|few
TGTGCCACCCTCAGGGGAGCCTACGAGCAGTACTTC
CATLRGAYEQYF
>.|TRBV20-1|TRBJ2-7|.
TGCAGTGCCAGGGGGCGGGGGGACTTTTACGAGCAGTACTTC
CSARGRGDFYEQYF
>.|TRBV7-6|TRBJ2-2|many
TGTGCCAGCAGCCCCAGGGGATCCGGGGAGCTGTTTTTT
CASSPRGSGELFF
>TRBD2|TRBV7-8|TRBJ2-1|.
TGTGTCAGCAGCCGTGGGGTTGCTAGCGGGGTAGACAATGAGCAGTTCTTC
CVSSRGVASGVDNEQFF
>.|TRBV28|TRBJ1-1|few
TGTGCCAGCAGTTCTCCCACGCCCATGAACACTGAAGCTTTCTTT
CASSSPTPMNTEAFF